This TCR beta chain is drawn from a study of CD8 T cells in Susac syndrome. General observations from the study: As the study acknowledged, the number of individuals who were part of its TCR sequencing and HLA analysis was relatively small.

TEMRA cells were FACS-enriched, unlike CD8+ and CD4+ T cells, which were negatively isolated. The authors reverse transcribed about 0.5 to 1 ug RNA with random hexamers. TCR beta CDR3 was amplified by immunoSEQ multiplex PCR. This amplification extended across 54 Vbeta and 13 Jbeta segments. Using its own MiXCR run on the immunoSEQ multiplex PCR reads, TCRdb lists one record per CDR3 protein. Of around 200,000 distinct CDR3 sequences listed, approximately 95% are singletons. In regard to this clonotype: Its antigen is as yet unknown.

The material sequenced was CD4+ T cells from PBMCs. The sequence derives from a human donor with multiple sclerosis.

CDR3 protein: CASSQGGQVLSPLHF. For the CDR3, the DNA is TGTGCCAGCAGCCAAGGGGGCCAGGTTCTCTCACCCCTCCACTTT. V usage is TRBV9 and J usage is TRBJ1-6; the match to TRBD1 covers 7 bases. Germline CDR1 and CDR2: SGDLS and YYNGEE. V lost 4 bases, J lost 10 bases, and 11 bases stayed unmatched. CDR3 length: 15 amino acids. Full variable domain (rest looked up from reference TRBV9 and TRBJ1-6): DSGVTQTPKHLITATGQRVTLRCSPRSGDLSVYWYQQSLDQGLQFLIQYYNGEERAKGNILERFSAQQFPDLHSELNLSSLELGDSALYFCASSQGGQVLSPLHFGNGTRLTVT.